These 32 T cell receptor beta chains were all obtained from the same sample, sequenced in a study of regulatory T cells in long-lasting Graves disease. Specified time point: newly diagnosed GD, antithyroid drugs for less than 3 months. Extracted PBMC RNA gave rise to the TCR library. Construction of the TCR beta libraries employed iRepertoire HTBI primers in conjunction with Arm-PCR of CDR3 regions. TCRdb re-called the multiplex PCR reads through MiXCR, storing one row per CDR3 protein. The sample holds about 530,000 distinct CDR3 sequences; about 16% are singletons and the top ten take 20% to 25%. Separately, the same data were catalogued under a study of T cells in Graves' hyperthyroidism and ophthalmopathy.

Sequencing used peripheral blood mononuclear cells (PBMCs), obtained at new diagnosis, from a patient treated with antithyroid drugs. Receptor source: a woman aged 35-65 years with Graves disease.

This clonotype was found many times. The J gene is TRBJ1-2, the V gene TRBV20-1; 7 bases are a match to TRBD1. J gave up 7 bases and V 6 bases, and 5 bases lay outside the gene matches. The CDR3 extends over 11 amino acids. Germline assignment: CDR1 DFQATT and CDR2 SNEGSKA (reference sequence). As DNA, the CDR3 is TGCAGTGCACCGACAGGGCTTGGCTACACCTTC. The encoded protein is CSAPTGLGYTF.

This clonotype has a handful of counts. The genes are TRBV29-1 and TRBJ1-2, with a weak D call TRBD1 (6 bases). Trimming removed 7 bases at V and 4 bases at J, with 16 bases between. CDR3 length: 13 residues. The germline V gene has CDR1 SQVTM and CDR2 ANQGSEA. CDR3 protein: CSGGTGGSYGYTF. CDR3 DNA sequence: TGCAGCGGCGGTACTGGGGGCAGCTATGGCTACACCTTC.

The CDR3 is CASSLEGKAQDTQYF. The DNA for the CDR3 is TGTGCCAGCAGCTTAGAGGGTAAGGCACAAGATACGCAGTATTTT. The gene calls are TRBV13 and TRBJ2-3; D is ambiguous. Trimming pared 1 base from V and 5 bases from J, leaving 13 bases between. The CDR3 totals 15 residues. CDR1 is PRHDT and CDR2 is FYEKMQ in the germline V gene (reference sequence).

This chain joins TRBV5-1 and TRBJ1-1, with a weak D call TRBD1 (5 bases). Between the trimmed V and J ends, which lost 7 bases and 7 bases, there was a span of 11 bases. The CDR3 runs 11 residues. Germline V lookup: CDR1 SGHRS, CDR2 YFSETQ. CDR3 DNA sequence: TGCGCCAGCGGGGACTCCTATGAAGCTTTCTTT. It specifies CASGDSYEAFF.

This clonotype has ten or more counts. The rearrangement joins TRBV2 to TRBJ1-1, with a weak D call TRBD1 (6 bases). V lost 6 bases and J lost 7, with 21 bases in between. There are 15 residues in the CDR3. Germline V lookup: CDR1 SNHLY, CDR2 FYNNEI. The CDR3 loop is CASSSGDNRLFEAFF. In DNA form, the CDR3 reads TGTGCCAGCAGCAGCGGGGACAACCGACTCTTTGAAGCTTTCTTT.

The chain joins TRBV2 to TRBJ1-4; possibly TRBD1 for D (6 bases). In germline, CDR1 is SNHLY, CDR2 FYNNEI. V lost 6 bases, J lost 4 bases, and 18 bases lay in between. This CDR3 is built from 16 residues. The CDR3 nucleotides are TGTGCCAGCAGCAAAACAGGGTTGCGGGTTAATGAAAAACTGTTTTTT. It encodes CASSKTGLRVNEKLFF.

This clonotype was seen a single time. A far larger clone is just one base off, so this is likely a read error. The chain combines TRBV3-1 with TRBJ2-7; D uncertain. Germline assignment: CDR1 LGHDT and CDR2 YNNKEL (reference sequence). This CDR3 is built from 12 residues. Here the CDR3 DNA reads TGTGCCAGCAGCCAAGGGCAGTATGAGCGGTACTTC. It is translated as CASSQGQYERYF.

This clonotype was detected a few times. This rearrangement joins TRBV13 to TRBJ1-4; 9 bases fit TRBD1. The CDR3 spans 18 residues. Trimming at V came to 0 bases and at J to 8 bases, leaving 13 bases not matched to a gene. CDR1 is PRHDT and CDR2 is FYEKMQ in the germline V gene (reference sequence). Written as DNA, the CDR3 is TGTGCCAGCAGCTTAGGACAGGGGGCGGACCGGGCGCTCGAAAAACTGTTTTTT. Encoded protein: CASSLGQGADRALEKLFF. Variable domain in full (rest from reference TRBV13 and TRBJ1-4): AAGVIQSPRHLIKEKRETATLKCYPIPRHDTVYWYQQGPGQDPQFLISFYEKMQSDKGSIPDRFSAQQFSDYHSELNMSSLELGDSALYFCASSLGQGADRALEKLFFGSGTQLSVL.

This clonotype has a count of ten or more. The V call is TRBV27, the J call TRBJ1-1, with 8 bases lining up with TRBD1. The CDR3 runs 16 residues. The V gene's germline CDR1 is MNHEY and CDR2 SMNVEV (reference sequence). V was pared by 4 bases and J by 1 base, with 8 bases of the junction left unmatched. CDR3 loop: CASSSRTGWQNTEAFF. The CDR3 nucleotides read TGTGCCAGCAGTTCCCGGACAGGGTGGCAGAACACTGAAGCTTTCTTT.

The sample holds many counts of this clonotype. The rearrangement links TRBV7-3 to TRBJ2-3; weak D call: TRBD2 (5 bases). The CDR3 is 15 amino acids. V lost 6 bases, J lost 2 bases, and 15 bases lay in between. Per germline, CDR1 SGHTA and CDR2 FQGTGA. The CDR3 sequence: CASSLSRGTTDTQYF. The CDR3 bases are TGTGCCAGCAGTCTAAGTCGGGGAACCACAGATACGCAGTATTTT.

The chain recombines TRBV6-2 or TRBV6-3 with TRBJ1-5; the D is unclear. The V gene lost 6 bases and the J gene lost 7 bases, with 13 bases spanning the gap. The CDR3 extends over 13 amino acids. Germline CDR1 is MNHEY and CDR2 is SVGEGT. This CDR3 is CASSTGVQQPQHF. In nucleotides, the CDR3 is TGTGCCAGCAGCACGGGAGTCCAGCAGCCCCAGCATTTT.

This clonotype was recorded at least ten times. V gene TRBV5-1 combines with J gene TRBJ2-3; no reliable D call. Germline V CDR1 and CDR2: SGHRS, YFSETQ. V lost 3 bases and J 0 bases, leaving 14 bases between the germline ends. CDR3 length: 16 amino acids. CDR3 nucleotides: TGCGCCAGCAGCTCGCGCACCGCCGGGAGCACAGATACGCAGTATTTT. Translated: CASSSRTAGSTDTQYF. Complete variable domain (other parts from reference TRBV5-1 and TRBJ2-3): KAGVTQTPRYLIKTRGQQVTLSCSPISGHRSVSWYQQTPGQGLQFLFEYFSETQRNKGNFPGRFSGRQFSNSRSEMNVSTLELGDSALYLCASSSRTAGSTDTQYFGPGTRLTVL.

This clonotype was found many times. The chain recombines TRBV6-4 with TRBJ1-1; 7 bases align to TRBD1. This CDR3 is built from 15 residues. The V gene end was trimmed by 9 bases and the J gene end by 6 bases; junction bases not matched to a gene: 16. Looked up from germline, CDR1 is MRHNA and CDR2 is SNTAGT. The CDR3 DNA reads TGTGCCAGGACCCCGGGAGGGGGCGCGAAGGCTGAAGCTTTCTTT. Its protein is CARTPGGGAKAEAFF.

Written as DNA, the CDR3 is TGCGCCAGCAGCCAAAGTATGCGGGACACTGAAGCTTTCTTT. Its translation: CASSQSMRDTEAFF. The V gene is TRBV4-1, the J gene TRBJ1-1; D ambiguous. CDR1 and CDR2 (germline): MGHRA, YSYEKL. The CDR3 loop spans 14 amino acids. Trimming cost V 2 bases and J 3 bases, with 10 bases left between them.

This clonotype was seen ten or more times. The rearrangement joins TRBV11-2 to TRBJ2-1; perhaps TRBD1 as D (6 bases). Trimming removed 6 bases at V and 7 bases at J, with 19 bases between. The CDR3 sequence is 15 residues long. Germline CDR1 SGHAT, CDR2 FQNNGV. This CDR3 is CASSIRDILANEQFF. The DNA for the CDR3 is TGTGCCAGCAGTATCCGGGACATTCTTGCGAATGAGCAGTTCTTC.

This clonotype has a count of ten or more. The chain recombines TRBV12-3 or TRBV12-4 with TRBJ2-3; D perhaps matches TRBD2 (7 bases). The CDR3 runs 16 residues. The V and J ends lost 6 bases and 5 bases respectively, with 21 bases between them. The CDR3: CASSKGDYSGVDTQYF. The CDR3 DNA sequence: TGTGCCAGCAGCAAGGGGGACTATTCGGGGGTAGATACGCAGTATTTT.

This clonotype was detected ten times or more. V usage is TRBV3-1 and J usage is TRBJ2-7; D unresolved. The germline gives CDR1 LGHDT, CDR2 YNNKEL (reference sequence). V lost 1 base and J lost 3, with 13 bases in between. CDR3 size: 15 residues. CDR3 loop: CASSQGRTEVYEQYF. The CDR3 region has the DNA TGTGCCAGCAGCCAAGGACGAACGGAAGTCTACGAGCAGTACTTC.

The sample holds many counts of this clonotype. One end of the junction fails to match germline, which may point to a read error. The chain combines TRBV4-1 with TRBJ2-7; D is perhaps TRBD1 (5 bases). The germline V gene encodes CDR1 MGHRA and CDR2 YSYEKL. This CDR3 region has 13 residues. In DNA, the CDR3 is TGTGCCAGCAGCCAAAGCCCAGGGCGCGAGCAGTACTTC. This codes for CASSQSPGREQYF.

This clonotype was seen repeatedly, ten times or more. The chain carries TRBV11-2 and TRBJ2-1; tentatively, D is TRBD1 (6 bases). The V and J ends lost 3 bases and 2 bases respectively, with 14 bases between them. The CDR3 is 16 residues long. Per the germline V gene, CDR1 is SGHAT and CDR2 is FQNNGV. The DNA of the CDR3 is TGTGCCAGCAGCTTCCAAACAGGGTATGCCTACAATGAGCAGTTCTTC. Amino acid sequence: CASSFQTGYAYNEQFF.

This clonotype was found many times. The chain carries TRBV3-1 and TRBJ2-5, with D maybe TRBD1 (7 bases). Trimming shortened V by 7 bases and J by 6 bases, and 21 bases separated the two germline ends. The CDR3 is 15 amino acids. Germline values: CDR1 LGHDT, CDR2 YNNKEL (reference sequence). CDR3 residues: CASKESTEGAQTQYF. In DNA form, the CDR3 reads TGTGCCAGCAAGGAATCGACGGAGGGGGCGCAGACCCAGTACTTC.

V usage is TRBV24-1 and J usage is TRBJ2-1, with unresolved D. There are 14 residues in the CDR3. Per the germline V gene, CDR1 is KGHDR and CDR2 is SFDVKD. The V gene lost 3 bases and the J gene lost 7 bases, with 12 bases spanning the gap. CDR3 sequence (DNA): TGTGCCACCAGTGATCTGGGCCGTGGGAATGAGCAGTTCTTC. It is translated as CATSDLGRGNEQFF.

The sample holds many counts of this clonotype. V gene TRBV11-1 combines with J gene TRBJ1-1; 8 bases match TRBD1. Trimming removed 0 bases from V and 6 bases from J; junction bases left unmatched: 3. The CDR3 is made up of 14 amino acids. Germline loops: CDR1 SGHAT, CDR2 FQDESV (reference sequence). The CDR3 nucleotides read TGTGCCAGCAGCTTAGCGCTACAGGGGGCTGAAGCTTTCTTT. Residues: CASSLALQGAEAFF.

CDR3 DNA sequence: TGTGCCAGCAGCAATCCCTTAGCGGGGGGTTTAGCAGATACGCAGTATTTT. Protein: CASSNPLAGGLADTQYF. The V call is TRBV7-2, the J call TRBJ2-3; 10 bases fit TRBD2. From germline, CDR1 is SGHTA and CDR2 FQGNSA. The CDR3 has 17 amino acids. Trimming took 5 bases from V and 4 from J; bases not matched to a gene: 12.

There are many counts of this clonotype. The chain recombines TRBV20-1 with TRBJ2-7; either TRBD1 or TRBD2 may supply D (5 bases each). CDR1 and CDR2 (germline): DFQATT, SNEGSKA (reference sequence). Trimming removed 3 bases at V and 5 bases at J, with 11 bases between. This CDR3 comprises 12 residues. The CDR3 DNA is TGCAGTGCTAGCGCCGGGGCGAACGAGCAGTACTTC. Protein sequence: CSASAGANEQYF.

This chain links TRBV3-1 with TRBJ2-3, with 9 bases matching TRBD1. Trimming at V came to 6 bases and at J to 4 bases, leaving 8 bases not matched to a gene. The CDR3 has 15 residues. CDR1 and CDR2 from the germline V gene are LGHDT and YNNKEL (reference sequence). As DNA, the CDR3 is TGTGCCAGCAGAGGGGGGACAGGGAGCGCAGATACGCAGTATTTT. This codes for CASRGGTGSADTQYF.

This clonotype occurred many times. This sequence joins TRBV12-3 or TRBV12-4 and TRBJ2-7; TRBD2 aligns across 9 bases. Losses at the gene ends were 10 bases for V and 0 bases for J; bases not matched to a gene: 4. The CDR3 is 13 residues long. The CDR3 loop reads CATNSGGSYEQYF. As DNA, the CDR3 is TGTGCCACCAATAGCGGGGGCTCCTACGAGCAGTACTTC.

This clonotype showed up just a few times. This chain connects TRBV18 to TRBJ2-3; D is possibly TRBD2 (5 bases). The CDR3 spans 16 residues. CDR1 is KGHSH, CDR2 LQKENI, per germline. V lost 2 bases to trimming and J lost 0 bases, with 12 bases between them. The CDR3 bases are TGTGCCAGCTCACCAAGGTTAACGGGGAGCACAGATACGCAGTATTTT. It codes for CASSPRLTGSTDTQYF.

This rearrangement joins TRBV9 to TRBJ1-1; D is perhaps TRBD1 (6 bases). Trimming took off 4 bases at V and 4 bases at J, with 14 bases between the two ends. The CDR3 extends over 14 amino acids. CDR1 is SGDLS, CDR2 YYNGEE, per germline. CDR3 residues: CASSTRTAATEAFF. The CDR3 nucleotides read TGTGCCAGCAGCACCCGGACAGCCGCCACTGAAGCTTTCTTT.

The chain is built from TRBV20-1 and TRBJ2-7; no clear D gene. The V end lost 1 base, the J end lost 1 base, and 5 bases lay between the germline ends. Germline V gives CDR1 DFQATT, CDR2 SNEGSKA (reference sequence). CDR3 size: 12 residues. The CDR3 sequence is CSARVRSYEQYF. The CDR3 coding sequence is TGCAGTGCTAGAGTCAGGTCCTACGAGCAGTACTTC.

CDR3 nucleotides: TGTGCCAGCAGTCGTATGCCAGATACGCAGTATTTT. It yields the protein CASSRMPDTQYF. The chain employs TRBV25-1 and TRBJ2-3; D remains ambiguous. Trimming left V 5 bases short and J 4 bases short, with 7 bases between. The CDR3 runs to 12 residues. Germline values: CDR1 MGHDK, CDR2 SYGVNS.

The sample holds a few counts of this clonotype. At one of its ends the junction is not consistent with the germline gene, which may arise from a read error. V is TRBV27 and J is TRBJ1-5; no clear D gene. This CDR3 comprises 16 residues. The germline V gene encodes CDR1 MNHEY and CDR2 SMNVEV (reference sequence). The CDR3 spells CASSLGTGGSSQPQHF. CDR3 DNA sequence: TGTGCCAGCAGTTTGGGTACGGGAGGGAGCAGTCAGCCCCAGCATTTT.

This clonotype was seen ten or more times. V and J are TRBV20-1 and TRBJ2-7; TRBD1 agrees at 7 bases. Germline V CDR1 and CDR2: DFQATT, SNEGSKA (reference sequence). The trim removed 0 bases at V and 7 bases at J, leaving 18 bases unmatched. The CDR3 spans 17 residues. The CDR3 here is CSARDPRDSQTGWEQYF. CDR3 DNA: TGCAGTGCTAGAGATCCCAGGGACAGTCAAACCGGGTGGGAGCAGTACTTC.